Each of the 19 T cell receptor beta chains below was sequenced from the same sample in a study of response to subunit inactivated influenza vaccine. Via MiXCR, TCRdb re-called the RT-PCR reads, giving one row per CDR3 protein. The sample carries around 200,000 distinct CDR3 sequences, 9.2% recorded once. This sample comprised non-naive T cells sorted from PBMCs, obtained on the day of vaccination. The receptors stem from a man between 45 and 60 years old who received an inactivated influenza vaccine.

In nucleotides, the CDR3 is TGTGCCAGCAGCGTACAGGGATTTGGGACAGATACGCAGTATTTT. Translating it yields CASSVQGFGTDTQYF. The V and J genes are TRBV27 and TRBJ2-3; D perhaps matches TRBD1 (6 bases). CDR3 length equals 15 residues. The germline V gene has CDR1 MNHEY and CDR2 SMNVEV (reference sequence). Trimming removed 6 bases from V and 3 bases from J, with 16 bases in between.

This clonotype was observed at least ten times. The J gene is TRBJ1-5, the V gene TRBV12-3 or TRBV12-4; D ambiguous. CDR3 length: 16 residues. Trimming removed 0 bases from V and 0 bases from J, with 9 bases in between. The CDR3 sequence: CASSLAWQHSNQPQHF. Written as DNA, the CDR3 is TGTGCCAGCAGTTTAGCGTGGCAGCATAGCAATCAGCCCCAGCATTTT.

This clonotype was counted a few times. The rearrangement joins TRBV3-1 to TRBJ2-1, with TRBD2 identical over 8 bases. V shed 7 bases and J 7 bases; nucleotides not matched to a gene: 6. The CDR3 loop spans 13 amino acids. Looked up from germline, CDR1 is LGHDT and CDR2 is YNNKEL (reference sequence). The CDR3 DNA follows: TGTGCCAGCACCCAGGGCGGGGGGAATGAGCAGTTCTTC. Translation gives CASTQGGGNEQFF.

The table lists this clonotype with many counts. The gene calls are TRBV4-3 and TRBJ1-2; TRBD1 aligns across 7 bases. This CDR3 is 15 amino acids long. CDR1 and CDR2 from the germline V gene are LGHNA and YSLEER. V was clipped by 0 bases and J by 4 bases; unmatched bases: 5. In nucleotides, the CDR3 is TGCGCCAGCAGCCAAGAAAACAGGGGCACCTATGGCTACACCTTC. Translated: CASSQENRGTYGYTF.

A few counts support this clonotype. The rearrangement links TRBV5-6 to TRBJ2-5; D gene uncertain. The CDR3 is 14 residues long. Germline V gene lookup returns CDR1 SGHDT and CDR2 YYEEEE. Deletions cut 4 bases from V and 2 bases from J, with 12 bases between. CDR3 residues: CASSPRLPQETQYF. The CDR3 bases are TGTGCCAGCAGCCCCAGGCTACCACAAGAGACCCAGTACTTC.

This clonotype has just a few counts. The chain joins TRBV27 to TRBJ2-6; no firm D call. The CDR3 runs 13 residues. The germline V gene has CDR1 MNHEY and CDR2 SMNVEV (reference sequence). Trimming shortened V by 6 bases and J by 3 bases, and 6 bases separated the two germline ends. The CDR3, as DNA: TGTGCCAGCAGAAAGGTTGGGGCCAACGTCCTGACTTTC. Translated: CASRKVGANVLTF.

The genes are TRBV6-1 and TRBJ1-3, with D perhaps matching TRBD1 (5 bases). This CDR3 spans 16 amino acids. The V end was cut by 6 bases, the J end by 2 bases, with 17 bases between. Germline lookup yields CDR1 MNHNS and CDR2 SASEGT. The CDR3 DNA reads TGTGCCAGCAGCACTAGGACTCCGGGGCCTGGAAACACCATATATTTT. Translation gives CASSTRTPGPGNTIYF.

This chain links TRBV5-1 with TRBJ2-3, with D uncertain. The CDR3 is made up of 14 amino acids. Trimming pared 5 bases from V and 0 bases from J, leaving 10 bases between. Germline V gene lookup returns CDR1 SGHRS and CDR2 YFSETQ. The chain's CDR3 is CASSTQSSTDTQYF. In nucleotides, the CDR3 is TGCGCCAGCAGTACCCAGAGTAGCACAGATACGCAGTATTTT.

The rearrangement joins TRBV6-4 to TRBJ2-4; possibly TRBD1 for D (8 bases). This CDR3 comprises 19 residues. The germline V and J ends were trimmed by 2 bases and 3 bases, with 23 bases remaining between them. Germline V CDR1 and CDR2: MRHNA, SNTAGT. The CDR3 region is CASSDPTGGEFTSKNIQYF. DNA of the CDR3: TGTGCCAGCAGTGACCCCACAGGGGGGGAATTTACAAGCAAAAACATTCAGTACTTC.

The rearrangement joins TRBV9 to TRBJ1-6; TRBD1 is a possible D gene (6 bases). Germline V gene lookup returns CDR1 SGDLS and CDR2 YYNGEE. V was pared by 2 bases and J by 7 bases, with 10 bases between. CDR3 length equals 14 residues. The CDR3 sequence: CASSVGTYNSPLHF. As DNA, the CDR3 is TGTGCCAGCAGCGTCGGGACATACAATTCACCCCTCCACTTT.

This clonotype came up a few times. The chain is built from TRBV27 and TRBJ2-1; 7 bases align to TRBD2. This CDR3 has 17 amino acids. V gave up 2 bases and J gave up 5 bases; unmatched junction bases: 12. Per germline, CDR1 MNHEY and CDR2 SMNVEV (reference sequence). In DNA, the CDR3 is TGTGCCAGCAGTTTACGAGGGCTAGCGGATGAGAACAATGAGCAGTTCTTC. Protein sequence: CASSLRGLADENNEQFF.

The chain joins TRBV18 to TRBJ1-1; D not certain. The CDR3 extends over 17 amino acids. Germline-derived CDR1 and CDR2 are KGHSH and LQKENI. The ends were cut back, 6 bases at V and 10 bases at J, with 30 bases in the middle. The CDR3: CASSPTPLSAAAGGAFF. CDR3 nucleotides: TGTGCCAGCTCCCCTACGCCGTTATCGGCAGCCGCGGGCGGAGCTTTCTTT.

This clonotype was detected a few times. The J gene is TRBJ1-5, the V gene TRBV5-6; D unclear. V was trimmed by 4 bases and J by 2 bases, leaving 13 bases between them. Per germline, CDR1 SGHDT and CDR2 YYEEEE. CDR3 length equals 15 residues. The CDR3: CASSPRRMGNQPQHF. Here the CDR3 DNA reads TGTGCCAGCAGCCCGAGACGGATGGGCAATCAGCCCCAGCATTTT.

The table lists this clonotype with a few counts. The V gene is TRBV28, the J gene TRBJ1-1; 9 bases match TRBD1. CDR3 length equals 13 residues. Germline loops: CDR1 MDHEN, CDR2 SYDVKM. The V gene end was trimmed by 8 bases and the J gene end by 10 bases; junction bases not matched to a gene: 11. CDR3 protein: CASQFLKTGGAFF. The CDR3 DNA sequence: TGTGCCAGCCAATTTCTCAAGACAGGGGGAGCTTTCTTT.

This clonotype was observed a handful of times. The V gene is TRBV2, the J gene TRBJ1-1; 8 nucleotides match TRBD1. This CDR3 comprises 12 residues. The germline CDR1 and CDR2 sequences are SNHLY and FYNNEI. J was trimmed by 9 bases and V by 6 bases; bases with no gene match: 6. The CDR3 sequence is CASRTGQGQAFF. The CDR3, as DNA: TGTGCCAGCAGAACCGGACAGGGCCAAGCTTTCTTT. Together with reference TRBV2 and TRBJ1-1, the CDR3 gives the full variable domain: EPEVTQTPSHQVTQMGQEVILRCVPISNHLYFYWYRQILGQKVEFLVSFYNNEISEKSEIFDDQFSVERPDGSNFTLKIRSTKLEDSAMYFCASRTGQGQAFFGQGTRLTVV.

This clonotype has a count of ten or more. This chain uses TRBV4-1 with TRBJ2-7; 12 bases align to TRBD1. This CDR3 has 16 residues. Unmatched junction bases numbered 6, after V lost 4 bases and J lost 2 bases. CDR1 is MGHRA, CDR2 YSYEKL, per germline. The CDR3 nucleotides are TGCGCCAGCAGCCCGGGACAGGGGGCGCGTGCCTACGAGCAGTACTTC. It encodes CASSPGQGARAYEQYF.

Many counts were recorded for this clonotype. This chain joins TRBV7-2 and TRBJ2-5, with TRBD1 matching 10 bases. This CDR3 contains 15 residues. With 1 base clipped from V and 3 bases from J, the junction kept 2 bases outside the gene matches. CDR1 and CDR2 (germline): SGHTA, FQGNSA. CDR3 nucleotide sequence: TGTGCCAGCAGCTTAGGGACAGGGGGTAAAGAGACCCAGTACTTC. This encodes CASSLGTGGKETQYF.

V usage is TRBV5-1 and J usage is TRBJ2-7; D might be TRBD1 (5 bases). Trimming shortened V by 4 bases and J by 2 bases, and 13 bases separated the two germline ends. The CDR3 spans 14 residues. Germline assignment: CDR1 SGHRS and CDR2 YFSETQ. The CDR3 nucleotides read TGCGCCAGCAGCCCCCCAGACAGAACCTACGAGCAGTACTTC. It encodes CASSPPDRTYEQYF.

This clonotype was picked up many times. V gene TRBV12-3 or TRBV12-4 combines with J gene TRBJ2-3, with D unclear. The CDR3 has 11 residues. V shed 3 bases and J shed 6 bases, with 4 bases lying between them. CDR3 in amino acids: CASSFGDTQYF. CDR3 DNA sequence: TGTGCCAGCAGTTTTGGCGATACGCAGTATTTT.